The present T cell receptor (beta chain) was sequenced within a study of blood T cell repertoires in COVID-19. V gave up 5 bases and J gave up 4 bases, with 17 bases separating them. Germline V CDR1 and CDR2: SQVTM, ANQGSEA. This CDR3 spans 14 amino acids. The data were produced by immunoSEQ multiplex PCR, yet TCRdb's version contains in-frame clones alone and is incomplete. The sample consists of about 260,000 clones, more than 75% of them appearing once. This chain links TRBV29-1 with TRBJ1-1; maybe TRBD1 (5 bases). The receptor was derived from a woman in her thirties or forties who had recovered from COVID-19. What was sequenced was peripheral blood. Written as DNA, the CDR3 is TGCAGCGTTACTCGGGGGGGAGGTAGCACTGAAGCTTTCTTT. Its protein is CSVTRGGGSTEAFF.